This T cell receptor (beta chain) was documented in a study of Ad26.COV2.S vaccination and SARS-CoV-2 variants. Study overall: The trial was COV1001 and the donor's arm was Ad26.COV2.S. Dosing was one shot or two shots 56 days apart.

The table came from immunoSEQ multiplex PCR; TCRdb's copy has only in-frame clones and leaves some out. The repertoire includes 400,000 or so clones, roughly nine tenths of them detected once, and roughly 3.5% sits in the top ten. The CDR3 has 17 amino acids. V lost 3 bases, J lost 1 base, and 11 bases stayed unmatched. Per germline, CDR1 LGHDT and CDR2 YNNKEL (reference sequence). As for treatment: 19 received Ad26.COV2.S at low or high dose, single or two shots; several received placebo; per-sample allocation not given. Sampling took place 63 days after the first vaccine or placebo injection. This vaccine is an Ad26 vector that expresses the Wuhan-strain SARS-CoV-2 spike.

The material was peripheral blood, obtained in a trial of Ad26.COV2.S vaccine versus placebo. The chain uses TRBV3-1 (or the pseudogene TRBV3-2) and TRBJ2-5, with 7 nucleotides matching TRBD2. The TCR sequence derives from a person between 18 and 60 years old who received the Ad26.COV2.S COVID-19 vaccine or a placebo. CDR3 residues: CASSQPYRDYPQETQYF. In nucleotides, the CDR3 is TGTGCCAGCAGCCAGCCTTACCGGGACTACCCCCAAGAGACCCAGTACTTC.